Presented here are 13 T cell receptor beta chains from one specimen sequenced in a study of T cell changes during pregnancy in multiple sclerosis. The assay was immunoSEQ multiplex PCR, and TCRdb's table has in-frame clones only and misses some. Of 90,000 to 100,000 clones in the sample, 85% to 95% were seen once. Sequences were derived from peripheral blood, sampled in the first trimester of pregnancy. The receptors were sampled from a female donor with multiple sclerosis, enrolled in a pregnancy study.

V and J are TRBV2 and TRBJ2-3, with TRBD2 identical over 9 bases. Germline-derived CDR1 and CDR2 are SNHLY and FYNNEI. V dropped 4 bases and J dropped 0; count of bases not matched to a gene: 5. There are 16 residues in the CDR3. The CDR3 nucleotides read TGTGCCAGCAGTGTTAGCGGGGGTTCTAGCACAGATACGCAGTATTTT. Translating gives CASSVSGGSSTDTQYF.

This clone was detected only once. V is TRBV5-4 and J is TRBJ2-4; TRBD1 agrees at 8 bases. V shed 0 bases and J 9 bases; nucleotides not matched to a gene: 11. The germline CDR1 and CDR2 sequences are SGHNT and YYREEE (reference sequence). There are 16 residues in the CDR3. The CDR3 is CASSLAQGALGGIQYF. CDR3 in DNA: TGTGCCAGCAGCTTGGCGCAGGGGGCGCTTGGAGGCATTCAGTACTTC.

The genes are TRBV15 and TRBJ2-2; 9 nucleotides agree with TRBD1. Germline loops: CDR1 LNHNV, CDR2 YYDKDF (reference sequence). This CDR3 is built from 16 residues. With V trimmed by 1 base and J by 5 bases, 5 bases remained unmatched. The chain's CDR3 is CATSRGDRVDTGELFF. Here the CDR3 DNA reads TGTGCCACCAGCAGAGGGGACAGGGTTGATACCGGGGAGCTGTTTTTT.

This chain links TRBV7-8 with TRBJ2-7; maybe TRBD2 (5 bases). The CDR3 spans 16 residues. In germline, CDR1 is SGHVS, CDR2 FQNEAQ. The V end was cut by 8 bases, the J end by 3 bases, with 23 bases between. Here the CDR3 DNA reads TGTGCCAGCCTCCAAGAGTCGGGGTCCCTAGACTACGAGCAGTACTTC. It codes for CASLQESGSLDYEQYF.

The CDR3 spells CSVRDRGLTDTQYF. In DNA form, the CDR3 reads TGCAGCGTTCGGGACAGAGGACTCACAGATACGCAGTATTTT. The V gene is TRBV29-1, the J gene TRBJ2-3; 7 positions agree with TRBD1. The CDR3 runs 14 residues. Unmatched junction bases numbered 7, after V lost 5 bases and J lost 2 bases. Per the germline V gene, CDR1 is SQVTM and CDR2 is ANQGSEA.

Only one count was recorded for this clone. The V call is TRBV6-1, the J call TRBJ2-7; 7 nucleotides line up with TRBD1. The CDR3 totals 16 residues. Trimming took 4 bases from V and 3 from J; bases not matched to a gene: 12. Germline values: CDR1 MNHNS, CDR2 SASEGT. CDR3 sequence (DNA): TGTGCCAGCAGTGGGGACAGAACAAAAAACCTCTACGAGCAGTACTTC. Its translation: CASSGDRTKNLYEQYF.

This clone has just one count. The J gene is TRBJ2-3, the V gene TRBV9, with TRBD1 matching 9 bases. Germline V gene sequence: CDR1 SGDLS, CDR2 YYNGEE. CDR3 length: 18 amino acids. V lost 0 bases and J lost 4; bases outside the gene matches: 12. This CDR3 reads CASSVGGVWGQGSDTQYF. The CDR3, as DNA: TGTGCCAGCAGCGTAGGAGGGGTATGGGGACAGGGATCAGATACGCAGTATTTT.

The chain has TRBV6-5 and TRBJ1-1; a weak D match, TRBD1 (6 bases). The V and J ends lost 6 bases and 4 bases respectively, with 15 bases between them. The germline V gene encodes CDR1 MNHEY and CDR2 SVGAGI. This CDR3 is built from 14 residues. The CDR3 DNA follows: TGTGCCAGCAGAACTACCAGGGGAAGCACTGAAGCTTTCTTT. Its protein is CASRTTRGSTEAFF.

V gene TRBV2 combines with J gene TRBJ1-5; D call uncertain. Germline CDR1 and CDR2: SNHLY and FYNNEI. V gave up 7 bases and J gave up 4 bases, with 11 bases separating them. The CDR3 runs 13 residues. CDR3 sequence: CASTRQQNQPQHF. The CDR3 DNA follows: TGTGCCAGCACGAGGCAGCAAAATCAGCCCCAGCATTTT.

The chain combines TRBV4-1 with TRBJ1-1; 7 bases map to TRBD1. The CDR3 covers 17 residues. Germline CDR1 and CDR2: MGHRA and YSYEKL. V lost 0 bases, J lost 6 bases, and 13 bases stayed unmatched. CDR3 in amino acids: CASSQEKQGTLYPEAFF. The DNA for the CDR3 is TGCGCCAGCAGCCAAGAGAAACAGGGGACTCTATACCCTGAAGCTTTCTTT.

This rearrangement joins TRBV30 to TRBJ1-2; tentative D call: TRBD1 (6 bases). CDR3 length equals 11 residues. V was trimmed by 5 bases and J by 8 bases, leaving 12 bases between them. CDR1 is GTSNPN, CDR2 SVGIG, per germline (reference sequence). For the CDR3, the DNA is TGTGCCTGGGCAGGGGCTGACGGCTACACCTTC. Translated: CAWAGADGYTF.

This chain joins TRBV11-1 and TRBJ2-7, with D unresolved. The CDR3 spans 15 residues. V dropped 0 bases and J dropped 4 bases, with 13 bases sitting between them. Germline assignment: CDR1 SGHAT and CDR2 FQDESV (reference sequence). As DNA, the CDR3 is TGTGCCAGCAGCTTAGCTGGCAGGTTACCTTACGAGCAGTACTTC. Amino acid sequence: CASSLAGRLPYEQYF.

V and J are TRBV28 and TRBJ2-1; TRBD1 might be the D (5 bases). V shed 5 bases and J shed 0 bases, with 14 bases lying between them. The CDR3 runs 16 residues. The V gene's germline CDR1 is MDHEN and CDR2 SYDVKM. CDR3 amino acids: CASSADSWASYNEQFF. Written as DNA, the CDR3 is TGTGCCAGCAGTGCCGACAGTTGGGCCTCCTACAATGAGCAGTTCTTC.